These T cell receptor beta chains were read from a single sample in a study of lymphopenia after photon versus proton radiotherapy. The repertoire was sequenced with immunoSEQ multiplex PCR; TCRdb's copy has only in-frame clones and lacks some. The repertoire holds around 13,000 clones, 82% seen once, with 25% to 30% in the top ten. The input for sequencing was peripheral blood, taken from a patient treated with photon-based radiotherapy. The receptors were sampled from a man aged 50-60 years with gastric cancer. CDR3s include the opening cysteine and the closing phenylalanine or tryptophan. The D gene is left open where the match is weak. Part of the rows lack a size; the others show once, few, many or a class for expanded clones.

>TRBV7-2|TRBJ1-2|.|once
TGTGCCAGCAGCTTTCATGGGGGGGCGTCATTCGGCTACACCTTC
CASSFHGGASFGYTF
>TRBV19|TRBJ1-1|.|.
TGTGCCAGTAGTCTTTTCGGGAGGACTGAAGCTTTCTTT
CASSLFGRTEAFF
>TRBV9|TRBJ2-7|.|.
TGTGCCAGCAGCGGTGAAATAACGGGGCCCGGCTACGAGCAGTACTTC
CASSGEITGPGYEQYF
>TRBV27|TRBJ1-5|.|few
TGTGCCAGCAGTCTATCAGGGGGCAATCAGCCCCAGCATTTT
CASSLSGGNQPQHF
>TRBV5-6|TRBJ2-5|.|.
TGTGCCAGCAGCTTCTACCCGGCGGGGCCGGGTGAGACCCAGTACTTC
CASSFYPAGPGETQYF
>TRBV27|TRBJ1-1|.|.
TGTGCCAGCAGTTTATCATTTTCATCTGCTGGAGCTTTCTTT
CASSLSFSSAGAFF
>TRBV5-1|TRBJ2-1|TRBD2|.
TGCGCCAGCAGCTATACTAGCGGGGGGAGCTCCTACAATGAGCAGTTCTTC
CASSYTSGGSSYNEQFF
>TRBV19|TRBJ1-2|.|.
TGTGCCAGTAGTAACCCGGGAGTGGGACTCTATGGCTACACCTTC
CASSNPGVGLYGYTF
>TRBV5-1|TRBJ2-7|.|.
TGCGCCAGCAGCTTGGCGACGGGCTCCTACGAGCAGTACTTC
CASSLATGSYEQYF
>TRBV19|TRBJ1-5|TRBD1|.
TGTGCCAGTAGTATTGGGGACAGTCAGCCCCAGCATTTT
CASSIGDSQPQHF
>TRBV21-1|TRBJ1-4|.|.
TGTGCCAGCAGCATTAATGAAAAACTGTTTTTT
CASSINEKLFF
>TRBV19|TRBJ1-1|.|.
TGTGCCAGTGGAAGATGGGGGAACACTGAAGCTTTCTTT
CASGRWGNTEAFF
>TRBV7-8|TRBJ1-1|.|.
TGTGCCAGCAGCTTAAATTTAATGAACACTGAAGCTTTCTTT
CASSLNLMNTEAFF
>TRBV18|TRBJ2-3|.|.
TGTGCCAGTTCACCGGTTTCAGGGGTAGCAGATACGCAGTATTTT
CASSPVSGVADTQYF
>TRBV14|TRBJ1-1|TRBD1|.
TGTGCCAGCAGGCGACAGGGCACTGAAGCTTTCTTT
CASRRQGTEAFF
>TRBV12-5|TRBJ2-3|TRBD2|.
TGTGCTAGTGGTTTGGTACCCGACGGACGGGGGGGCACAGATACGCAGTATTTT
CASGLVPDGRGGTDTQYF
>TRBV7-2|TRBJ2-2|.|.
TGTGCCAGCATCCTGAACACCGGGGAGCTGTTTTTT
CASILNTGELFF
>TRBV5-1|TRBJ2-2|.|once
TGCGCCAGCAGCTTTGGACGGTCCCCGAACACCGGGGAGCTGTTTTTT
CASSFGRSPNTGELFF
>TRBV19|TRBJ1-1|TRBD1|.
TGTGCCAGTAGAACGGACAGGGTTAGAGAAGCTTTCTTT
CASRTDRVREAFF
>TRBV19|TRBJ1-1|.|.
TGTGCCAGTAGTATAAACAATCCCGCTGAAGCTTTCTTT
CASSINNPAEAFF
>TRBV18|TRBJ2-3|.|.
TGTGCCAGCTCATCTACGTTCACAGATACGCAGTATTTT
CASSSTFTDTQYF
>TRBV6-1|TRBJ2-3|TRBD2|few
TGTGCCAGCAGTGAAATAGCGGGGGGCCGCACAGATACGCAGTATTTT
CASSEIAGGRTDTQYF
>TRBV5-1|TRBJ2-3|.|.
TGCGCCAGCAGCCCCCTGACTAGTTTTACGCAGTATTTT
CASSPLTSFTQYF
>TRBV21-1|TRBJ1-2|.|few
TGTGCCAGCAGCAAAGGGGGCAGAACTAACTATGGCTACACCTTC
CASSKGGRTNYGYTF
>TRBV18|TRBJ1-5|.|.
TGTGCCAGCTCACCCCGAACCCCAGGGAAAATGAGCAATCAGCCCCAGCATTTT
CASSPRTPGKMSNQPQHF
>TRBV7-3|TRBJ2-3|TRBD1|.
TGTGCCAGCAGTTTACAGGGGACAGATACGCAGTATTTT
CASSLQGTDTQYF
>TRBV11-3|TRBJ2-5|.|once
TGTGCCAGCAGCTCCCGGGTGGGGGAGACCCAGTACTTC
CASSSRVGETQYF
>TRBV5-1|TRBJ2-5|.|.
TGCGCCAGCAGCTACGGGGGTGAAGAGACCCAGTACTTC
CASSYGGEETQYF
>TRBV15|TRBJ2-2|TRBD1|.
TGTGCCACCAGCAAGGAGACAGGGATGGCCGGGGAGCTGTTTTTT
CATSKETGMAGELFF
>TRBV6-4|TRBJ2-3|TRBD2|.
TGTGCCAGCAAGGCAGCGGGGGACTCAGATACGCAGTATTTT
CASKAAGDSDTQYF
>TRBV27|TRBJ2-4|.|.
TGTGCCAGCAGAGGGGGACTAGCCAAAAACATTCAGTACTTC
CASRGGLAKNIQYF
>TRBV7-7|TRBJ1-1|.|once
TGTGCCAGCAGCGCCGACTTGAACACTGAAGCTTTCTTT
CASSADLNTEAFF
>TRBV15|TRBJ2-2|.|.
TGTGCCACCAGCAGAGATGTTGGGGGTGGGGAGCTGTTTTTT
CATSRDVGGGELFF
>TRBV7-9|TRBJ2-1|TRBD1|.
TGTGCCAGCGGACGACAGGGCAACAATGAGCAGTTCTTC
CASGRQGNNEQFF
>TRBV6-4|TRBJ1-1|.|.
TGTGCCAGCAGACCCTCAGTTGTGAACACTGAAGCTTTCTTT
CASRPSVVNTEAFF
>TRBV11-2|TRBJ2-6|TRBD1|.
TGTGCCAGCAGCTCCCTCCAGGGGGCTGGGGCCAACGTCCTGACTTTC
CASSSLQGAGANVLTF
>TRBV5-5|TRBJ1-3|TRBD1|.
TGTGCCAGCAGCTTGAAGGGACAGGGATCCGGAAACACCATATATTTT
CASSLKGQGSGNTIYF
>TRBV9|TRBJ2-7|.|.
TGTGCCAGCAGCGTAGCTGTCGGACTTACCTACGAGCAGTACTTC
CASSVAVGLTYEQYF
>TRBV2|TRBJ2-1|.|.
TGTGCCAGCACAAGAACGTTCTCCTACAATGAGCAGTTCTTC
CASTRTFSYNEQFF
>TRBV18|TRBJ1-5|.|.
TGTGCCAGCTCACCACAGCACTTCCAGCCCCAGCATTTT
CASSPQHFQPQHF
>TRBV25-1|TRBJ1-1|TRBD1|.
TGTGCCAGTCGACAGGGGTTCAACACTGAAGCTTTCTTT
CASRQGFNTEAFF
>TRBV10-2|TRBJ2-5|TRBD2|once
TGCGCCAGCGGGGCGGGGGGAAGTGAGACCCAGTACTTC
CASGAGGSETQYF
>TRBV6-6|TRBJ1-5|.|.
TGTGCCAGCAGAGACACAGGGCCAGATCAGCCCCAGCATTTT
CASRDTGPDQPQHF
>TRBV29-1|TRBJ2-3|.|.
TGCAGCGTTGATTTGGTCGATACGCAGTATTTT
CSVDLVDTQYF